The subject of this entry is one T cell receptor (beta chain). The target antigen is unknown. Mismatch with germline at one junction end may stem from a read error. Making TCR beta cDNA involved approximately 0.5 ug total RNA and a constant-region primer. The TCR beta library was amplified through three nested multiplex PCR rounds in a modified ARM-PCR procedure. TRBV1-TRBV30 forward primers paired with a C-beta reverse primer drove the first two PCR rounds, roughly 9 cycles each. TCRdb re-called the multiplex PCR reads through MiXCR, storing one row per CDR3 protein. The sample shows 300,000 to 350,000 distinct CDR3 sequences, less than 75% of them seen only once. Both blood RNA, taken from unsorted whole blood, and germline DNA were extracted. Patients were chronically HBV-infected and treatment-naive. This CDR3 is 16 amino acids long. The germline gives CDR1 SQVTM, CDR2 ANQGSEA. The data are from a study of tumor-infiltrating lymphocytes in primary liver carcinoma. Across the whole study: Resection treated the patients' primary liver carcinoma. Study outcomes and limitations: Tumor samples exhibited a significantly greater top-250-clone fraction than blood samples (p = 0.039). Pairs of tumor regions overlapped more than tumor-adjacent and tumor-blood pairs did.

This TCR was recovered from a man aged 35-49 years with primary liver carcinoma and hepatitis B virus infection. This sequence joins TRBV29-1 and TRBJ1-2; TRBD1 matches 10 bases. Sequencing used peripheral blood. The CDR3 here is CSVELGTGARNYGYTF. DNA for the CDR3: TGCAGCGTTGAGCTCGGGACAGGGGCGAGAAACTATGGCTATACCTTC.